This TCR beta chain was obtained from a study of blood T cell repertoires in COVID-19. Profiling relied on immunoSEQ multiplex PCR, and the TCRdb table lists in-frame clones only, not all of them. Of hundreds of thousands of clones listed, 85% are singletons. Participants reported their clinical history, and cohort assignment relied on those reports. Sequencing used PBMCs or T cells enriched from blood (not recorded which). The sequence was collected from a woman aged 50 to 60 who had recovered from COVID-19.

The CDR3 sequence: CSVEAAGGRTEAFF. As DNA, the CDR3 is TGCAGCGTTGAAGCCGCGGGGGGGAGGACTGAAGCTTTCTTT. V and J are TRBV29-1 and TRBJ1-1; possibly TRBD1 for D (5 bases). The CDR3 sequence is 14 residues long. Between the trimmed V and J ends, which lost 1 base and 5 bases, there was a span of 14 bases. Germline V lookup: CDR1 SQVTM, CDR2 ANQGSEA.